A selection of T cell receptor beta chains follows, all from one sample in a study of beta chain features in type 1 diabetes. The assay was immunoSEQ multiplex PCR, and TCRdb's table has in-frame clones only and misses some. Of about 160,000 clones in the sample, 9% to 10% were seen once. The sequenced material came from central memory CD4+ T cells from blood. The receptor set was obtained from a woman between 25 and 40 years old with type 1 diabetes. The CDR3 runs from the conserved cysteine through the conserved F or W. The D gene is left open where the match is weak. Clone size is stated in some rows and not others, as once, few, many or a class when expanded.

d_call,j_call,clone_size,v_call,cdr3_aa,cdr3_nt
.,TRBJ2-2,.,TRBV13,CASSLLRSGELFF,TGTGCCAGCAGCTTACTACGGTCCGGGGAGCTGTTTTTT
.,TRBJ2-7,few,TRBV10-3,CAISVQGEQYF,TGTGCCATCAGTGTCCAGGGCGAGCAGTACTTC
.,TRBJ2-5,.,TRBV11-2,CASSLLGSGGQETQYF,TGTGCCAGCAGCTTATTAGGTAGCGGCGGACAAGAGACCCAGTACTTC
TRBD1,TRBJ2-2,few,TRBV19,CASRGQGVGELFF,TGTGCCAGTAGGGGACAGGGGGTCGGGGAGCTGTTTTTT
TRBD1,TRBJ2-1,.,TRBV30,CAWSVRTGVDGEQFF,TGTGCCTGGAGTGTAAGGACAGGTGTCGACGGTGAGCAGTTCTTC
.,TRBJ2-3,.,TRBV5-1,CASSLGEVSDTQYF,TGCGCCAGCAGCTTGGGGGAGGTTTCAGATACGCAGTATTTT
.,TRBJ1-2,few,TRBV2,CASSDTSGYGYTF,TGTGCCAGCTCAGACACCTCGGGGTATGGCTACACCTTC
.,TRBJ1-2,.,TRBV7-8,CASSFQGTDYGYTF,TGTGCCAGCAGCTTTCAGGGGACGGATTATGGCTACACCTTC
TRBD1,TRBJ1-1,few,TRBV5-1,CASSLGQGAGNTEAFF,TGCGCCAGCAGCTTGGGACAGGGGGCTGGGAACACTGAAGCTTTCTTT
.,TRBJ2-5,.,TRBV6-5,CASSYSIGVVRETQYF,TGTGCCAGCAGTTACTCGATAGGGGTGGTACGGGAGACCCAGTACTTC
.,TRBJ2-5,few,TRBV4-1,CASSQVRDQETQYF,TGCGCCAGCAGCCAAGTGAGGGATCAAGAGACCCAGTACTTC
.,TRBJ2-3,.,TRBV30,CAWSVNQGHNTQYF,TGTGCCTGGAGTGTAAATCAGGGGCATAATACGCAGTATTTT
.,TRBJ2-7,.,TRBV7-3,CASSILLAETYYEQYF,TGTGCCAGCAGCATACTGCTGGCGGAGACCTACTACGAGCAGTACTTC
TRBD2,TRBJ2-1,.,TRBV7-9,CASSPLAGLYNEQFF,TGTGCCAGCAGCCCTCTAGCGGGACTCTACAATGAGCAGTTCTTC
.,TRBJ1-5,few,TRBV18,CASSPDMGNQPQHF,TGTGCCAGCTCACCTGACATGGGCAATCAGCCCCAGCATTTT
TRBD1,TRBJ2-3,.,TRBV7-2,CASSTTGQGAADTQYF,TGTGCCAGCAGCACGACGGGACAGGGGGCTGCAGATACGCAGTATTTT
TRBD1,TRBJ2-5,few,TRBV10-3,CAISGQGRVGETQYF,TGTGCCATCAGCGGACAGGGACGGGTAGGGGAGACCCAGTACTTC
.,TRBJ2-2,.,TRBV19,CASSIGRTGELFF,TGTGCCAGTAGTATAGGCAGAACCGGGGAGCTGTTTTTT
.,TRBJ1-1,few,TRBV19,CASSMMMSGMMYMNTEAFF,TGTGCCAGTAGTATGATGATGTCAGGGATGATGTACATGAACACTGAAGCTTTCTTT
.,TRBJ1-1,few,TRBV20-1,CSARDTEAFF,TGCAGTGCCCGGGACACTGAAGCTTTCTTT
TRBD1,TRBJ1-1,.,TRBV7-9,CASSVTGVNTEAFF,TGTGCCAGCAGCGTAACAGGGGTGAACACTGAAGCTTTCTTT
TRBD2,TRBJ2-7,.,TRBV6-6,CASSRTSGGEQYF,TGTGCCAGCAGCCGAACTAGCGGAGGCGAGCAGTACTTC
.,TRBJ2-7,.,TRBV11-1,CASSLAGASSEQYF,TGTGCCAGCAGCTTAGCAGGAGCCTCTTCCGAGCAGTACTTC
TRBD1,TRBJ2-3,.,TRBV5-1,CASSLAQGTASTDTQYF,TGCGCCAGCAGCTTGGCACAAGGGACAGCTAGCACAGATACGCAGTATTTT
.,TRBJ1-4,.,TRBV5-1,CASSSGHEKLFF,TGCGCCAGCAGCTCGGGTCATGAAAAACTGTTTTTT
.,TRBJ2-5,few,TRBV4-1,CASSRNMGLSETQYF,TGCGCCAGCAGCCGGAATATGGGACTTTCGGAGACCCAGTACTTC